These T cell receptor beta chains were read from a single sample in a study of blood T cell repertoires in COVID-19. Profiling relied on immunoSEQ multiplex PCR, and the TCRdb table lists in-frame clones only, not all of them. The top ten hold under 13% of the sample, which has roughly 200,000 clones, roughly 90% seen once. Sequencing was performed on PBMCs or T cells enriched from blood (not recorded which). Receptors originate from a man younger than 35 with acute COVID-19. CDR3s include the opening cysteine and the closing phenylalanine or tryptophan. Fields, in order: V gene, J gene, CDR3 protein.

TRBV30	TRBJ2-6	CARETGANVLTF
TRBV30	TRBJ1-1	CAWSVMRNTEAFF
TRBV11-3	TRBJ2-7	CASMHRGYEQYF
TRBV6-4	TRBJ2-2	CASSDGSTGELFF
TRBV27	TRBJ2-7	CASSLKGSASGRVYEQYF
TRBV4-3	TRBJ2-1	CASSQKNIAGYNEQFF
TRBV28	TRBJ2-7	CASSFRQATNSYEQYF
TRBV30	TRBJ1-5	CAWSVEGNQPQHF
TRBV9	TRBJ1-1	CASSPGDGALTEAFF
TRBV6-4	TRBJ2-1	CASSEEGDGIAGAYEQFF
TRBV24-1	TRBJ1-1	CATTSGMNTEAFF
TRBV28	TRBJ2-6	CASSLFRAGANVLTF
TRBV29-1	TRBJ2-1	CSVEGDREYNEQFF
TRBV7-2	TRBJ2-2	CASRHPPSLRANTGELFF
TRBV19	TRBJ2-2	CASSTGLAGGWTGELFF
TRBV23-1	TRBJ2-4	CASSLLRVASEGELAKNIQYF
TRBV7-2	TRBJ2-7	CASSPQTGGSYEQYF
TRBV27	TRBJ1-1	CASSLSNRDEAFF
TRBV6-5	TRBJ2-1	CASSRDSSYNEQFF
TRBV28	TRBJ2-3	CASIGGGSRTDTQYF
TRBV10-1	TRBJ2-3	CASSTTSGTGDTDTQYF
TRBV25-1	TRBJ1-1	CASSGKGDTEAFF
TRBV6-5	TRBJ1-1	CASSYDEDTEAFF
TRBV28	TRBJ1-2	CASSTTGEDYGYTF
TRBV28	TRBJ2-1	CASSLTQGNFGEQFF
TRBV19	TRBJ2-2	CASRLGREVTGELFF
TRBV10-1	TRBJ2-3	CASSDGLAADTQYF